These 13 T cell receptor beta chains were sequenced from one sample in a study of identical twins. MiXCR, run by TCRdb on the 5' RACE reads, gives a single entry per CDR3 protein. Of roughly 690,000 distinct CDR3 sequences listed, over 20% are singletons. The sample was also linked to a second study, of T cells expressing NK-cell markers.

Sample: PBMCs. These receptors all stem from a woman aged 18-29 years in good health.

The gene calls are TRBV12-3 or TRBV12-4 and TRBJ1-6, with D perhaps TRBD1 (6 bases). This CDR3 is built from 15 residues. Trimming took off 5 bases at V and 7 bases at J, with 15 bases between the two ends. CDR3 in DNA: TGTGCCAGCAGTCCCTGGGGGCTGTTGAATTCACCCCTCCACTTT. It translates to CASSPWGLLNSPLHF.

This sequence joins TRBV5-1 and TRBJ1-2, with D hard to call. The germline V and J ends were trimmed by 4 bases and 4 bases, with 20 bases remaining between them. CDR1 is SGHRS, CDR2 YFSETQ, per germline. The CDR3 covers 16 residues. The CDR3 bases are TGCGCCAGCAGCGCGTTGTACCCCGGACGGAGCTATGGCTACACCTTC. Translation: CASSALYPGRSYGYTF.

The genes are TRBV6-2 or TRBV6-3 and TRBJ2-1, with TRBD2 matching over 11 bases. The CDR3 extends over 16 amino acids. The junction had 11 bases not matched to a gene; V was cut back by 6 bases and J by 7 bases. The germline gives CDR1 MNHEY, CDR2 SVGEGT. The CDR3: CASSSILAGEVNEQFF. CDR3 nucleotides: TGTGCCAGCAGCTCCATACTAGCGGGAGAGGTTAATGAGCAGTTCTTC.

Ten or more counts support this clonotype. The V and J genes are TRBV12-3 or TRBV12-4 and TRBJ1-1; no definite D call. CDR3 length equals 12 residues. Trimming removed 4 bases at V and 3 bases at J, with 6 bases between. CDR3 region: CASSSAYTEAFF. The CDR3 region has the DNA TGTGCCAGCAGTTCCGCCTACACTGAAGCTTTCTTT.

This rearrangement joins TRBV9 to TRBJ2-7; D ambiguous. The CDR3 consists of 15 residues. V was trimmed by 4 bases and J by 0 bases, leaving 14 bases between them. Germline CDR1 SGDLS, CDR2 YYNGEE. CDR3 bases: TGTGCCAGCAGCCCCTTTCTTAGGAGCTCCTACGAGCAGTACTTC. Translation gives CASSPFLRSSYEQYF.

This chain connects TRBV27 to TRBJ1-1; 8 bases line up with TRBD1. The germline V gene has CDR1 MNHEY and CDR2 SMNVEV (reference sequence). This CDR3 comprises 14 residues. V was clipped by 7 bases and J by 5 bases; unmatched bases: 9. The CDR3 loop is CASTPRTGKTEAFF. The CDR3 DNA sequence: TGTGCCAGCACGCCCCGGACAGGGAAAACTGAAGCTTTCTTT.

This clonotype was observed many times. The CDR3 coding sequence is TGTGCCAGCAGTTTAGAGGGAAATTCTGAAGCTTTCTTT. This translates into CASSLEGNSEAFF. The V and J genes are TRBV12-3 or TRBV12-4 and TRBJ1-1; D gene uncertain. The V and J ends lost 1 base and 6 bases respectively, with 9 bases between them. This CDR3 spans 13 amino acids.

The CDR3 protein is CASSYSGRFSDTQYF. The CDR3 DNA reads as TGTGCCAGCAGCTATAGCGGGAGGTTCTCAGATACGCAGTATTTT. V is TRBV7-2 and J is TRBJ2-3; TRBD2 aligns across 10 bases. The CDR3 totals 15 residues. The J segment lost 4 bases and the V segment lost 4 bases, leaving 5 bases of the junction unmatched. The V gene's germline CDR1 is SGHTA and CDR2 FQGNSA. The full variable domain, with the rest looked up from reference TRBV7-2 and TRBJ2-3, is GAGVSQSPSNKVTEKGKDVELRCDPISGHTALYWYRQSLGQGLEFLIYFQGNSAPDKSGLPSDRFSAERTGGSVSTLTIQRTQQEDSAVYLCASSYSGRFSDTQYFGPGTRLTVL.

This sequence joins TRBV10-3 and TRBJ1-1; possible D gene TRBD1, 6 bases. Deletions cut 4 bases from V and 8 bases from J, with 14 bases between. Germline V gene lookup returns CDR1 ENHRY and CDR2 SYGVKD. CDR3 length equals 13 residues. The chain's CDR3 is CAISGGQLGEAFF. The DNA of the CDR3 is TGTGCCATCAGTGGGGGACAACTAGGGGAAGCTTTCTTT.

This clonotype has a handful of counts. The chain recombines TRBV7-9 with TRBJ2-7; no firm D call. Germline assignment: CDR1 SEHNR and CDR2 FQNEAQ (reference sequence). Trimming left V 5 bases short and J 0 bases short, with 11 bases between. The CDR3 totals 14 residues. This CDR3 reads CASSRTTNSYEQYF. CDR3 in DNA: TGTGCCAGCAGCCGGACCACCAACTCCTACGAGCAGTACTTC.

This clonotype was counted ten times or more. The V gene is TRBV7-8, the J gene TRBJ1-6; D is uncertain. V was shortened by 3 bases and J by 10 bases, with 7 bases between the two germline ends. This CDR3 comprises 12 residues. The germline V gene has CDR1 SGHVS and CDR2 FQNEAQ. CDR3 DNA sequence: TGTGCCAGCAGCTTGTCCCTCTCACCCCTCCACTTT. It encodes CASSLSLSPLHF.

The chain uses TRBV5-1 and TRBJ2-3; 9 bases are shared with TRBD1. Germline V gives CDR1 SGHRS, CDR2 YFSETQ. The CDR3 is made up of 14 amino acids. Losses at the gene ends were 6 bases for V and 3 bases for J; bases not matched to a gene: 5. The chain's CDR3 is CASIRDRATDTQYF. Written as DNA, the CDR3 is TGCGCCAGCATCCGGGACAGGGCTACAGATACGCAGTATTTT.

This clonotype was detected ten times or more. J is TRBJ1-2 and V is TRBV12-3 or TRBV12-4; the D gene is possibly TRBD1 (5 bases). The CDR3 has 13 residues. V was trimmed by 6 bases and J by 2 bases, leaving 10 bases between them. Here the CDR3 reads CASSSQANYGYTF. CDR3 nucleotides: TGTGCCAGCAGCTCACAGGCGAACTATGGCTACACCTTC.